This entry describes one T cell receptor beta chain. This specimen belongs to a study of beta chain features in type 1 diabetes. This CDR3 is 12 amino acids long. V was trimmed by 3 bases and J by 8 bases, leaving 10 bases between them. CDR1 is KGHSH and CDR2 is LQKENI in the germline V gene. Every isolated RNA sample was fully reverse transcribed, so sequencing captured expressed TCRB transcripts. TCRdb's copy holds only in-frame clones and misses some; the assay was immunoSEQ multiplex PCR. The sample records around 500,000 clones, approximately 31% being singletons. The sample was naive CD4+ T cells from blood. This TCR was recovered from a young man in good health. This rearrangement joins TRBV18 to TRBJ1-1; possibly TRBD1 for D (5 bases). The CDR3: CASSPWGVEAFF. In DNA, the CDR3 is TGTGCCAGCTCACCCTGGGGGGTGGAAGCTTTCTTT.